This T cell receptor (beta chain) was retrieved from a study (dated by TCRdb to between 2014 and 2017). For the wider study: Whether tumor-infiltrating Tregs in breast cancer are recruited from blood Tregs or converted in situ from other CD4+ T cell subsets was tested. The study at large found these results: Tumor memory CD4+ T cell TCR gene usage was found to cluster with blood and lymph node memory CD4+ cells and with lymph node naive CD4+ cells. The greatest overlap of tumor-infiltrating Treg TCR alpha and beta sequences was with tumor naive CD4+ T cells, followed next by blood naive CD4+ T cells. Rather than covering whole repertoires, validation in the larger cohort was restricted to a single TCR beta V-J rearrangement.

Amplification of full-length TCR variable regions was done by 5' RACE PCR using constant-region reverse primers, and this step was followed by semi-nested PCR with Nested Universal Primer A. The ReliaPrep RNA Cell Miniprep System was used to extract total RNA, which was then reverse transcribed into 5'RACE-ready cDNA with the SMARTer RACE 5'/3' Kit. An Illumina MiSeq was used to sequence the full-length TCR alpha and beta libraries, which had been barcoded with multiplex adaptors. For the original study's pipeline: For each of nine subset-tissue groups, sequencing data from the five patients were pooled, and the groups were compared by unsupervised clustering of TCR gene usage. The Morisita-Horn index was used to calculate repertoire similarity, with shared sequences weighted according to their contribution to each repertoire. TCRdb reprocessing: public reads trimmed at Q25 with fastp, clones called with MiXCR, in-frame beta chains kept. Records with the same CDR3 protein are collapsed into one entry carrying the most frequent genes and DNA. TCRdb's processing, not the authors', yielded these V and J calls. The sample profile shows tens of thousands of distinct CDR3 sequences; approximately 30% of them were found once. More than 3.5% of the sample goes to the ten largest clones.

A note on this clonotype: Its antigen is not yet known. Sequence at one end of the junction differs from germline and may be a read error.

The memory CD4+ T cell population was isolated based on a CD4+CD45RO+CD25- phenotype. Tregs, naive and memory CD4+ T cells from tumor, blood and ipsilateral draining lymph nodes of about five breast cancer patients underwent full-length TCR alpha and beta sequencing. Tumor tissue and lymph nodes from ipsilateral axillary dissection were perfused with PBS, minced and digested with collagenase I and hyaluronidase. FACS confirmed that the sorted cell populations were more than 90% pure. Measured from the cysteine to the phenylalanine, the CDR3 is 14 residues long. CDR3 DNA is the only sequence kept; it has 42 bases, read in frame from the first base. The germline V gene supplies CDR1 MNHEY and CDR2 SVGAGI.

Rearrangement joined TRBV6-5 to TRBJ1-1, and possibly TRBD1, on 6 matching bases. This TCR was recovered from a female donor with breast cancer. Sequences were obtained from tumor-infiltrating memory CD4+ T cells sorted from the breast tumor. The sample's cell subset or site label, in plain terms: memory CD4+ T cells, CD4+CD45RO+CD25-. The CDR3 in this case is CAGSRNQGNTEAFF. Here is the DNA: TGTGCCGGCAGCCGTAATCAGGGGAACACCGAAGCTTTCTTT.